These T cell receptor beta chains were read from a single sample in a study of T cells in Graves' hyperthyroidism and ophthalmopathy. TCRdb ran MiXCR on the multiplex PCR reads and lists one entry per CDR3 protein. The sample records nearly 600,000 distinct CDR3 sequences, about 15% being singletons. The sequencing input was blood. The source of these receptors is a woman aged 25 to 45 with Graves' hyperthyroidism that later progressed to Graves' ophthalmopathy. Each CDR3 is given with its conserved first and last residue. D genes are given only for firm matches. The size of a clone is reported for some rows only, either as once, few or many, or as a class for expanded clones.

J | V | size | D | DNA | CDR3
TRBJ1-6 | TRBV3-1 | few | . | TGTGCCAGCAGCCAAGATGGAGGGGGGGGTTCACCCCTCCACTTT | CASSQDGGGGSPLHF
TRBJ2-1 | TRBV14 | few | TRBD2 | TGTGCCAGCAGCCAAGCACCTAGCGGGATCTGGTACAATGAGCAGTTCTTC | CASSQAPSGIWYNEQFF
TRBJ2-7 | TRBV7-3 | many | . | TGTGCCAGCAGCTCTAGCGCCTCCTACGAGCAGTACTTC | CASSSSASYEQYF
TRBJ1-1 | TRBV15 | . | . | TGTGCCACCAGCAGAGATCCCAAGACCACTGAAGCTTTCTTT | CATSRDPKTTEAFF
TRBJ2-7 | TRBV7-9 | few | TRBD1 | TGTGCCAGCAGCTGGGACAGCAGCTCCTACGAGCAGTACTTC | CASSWDSSSYEQYF
TRBJ2-5 | TRBV10-3 | once | TRBD1 | TGTGCCATCAGTTCGGACAGGGGAGAGACCCAGTACTTC | CAISSDRGETQYF
TRBJ1-2 | TRBV19 | . | TRBD1 | TGTGCCAGTAGCACAGGGGTCGACTATGGCTACACCTTC | CASSTGVDYGYTF
TRBJ2-3 | TRBV4-3 | few | TRBD1 | TGCGCCAGCAGCCATACACAGGGGGGAAGCACAGATACGCAGTATTTT | CASSHTQGGSTDTQYF
TRBJ2-2 | TRBV20-1 | few | . | TGCAGTGCTTACGGACAGCTGGAAACCGGGGAGCTGTTTTTT | CSAYGQLETGELFF
TRBJ1-2 | TRBV6-1 | many | TRBD1 | TGTGCCAGCAGTGGCGAGGGGGCGGATGGCTACACCTTC | CASSGEGADGYTF
TRBJ2-5 | TRBV5-1 | few | . | TGCGCCAGCAGGACTTCCCCGTACCAAGAGACCCAGTACTTC | CASRTSPYQETQYF
TRBJ2-1 | TRBV19 | . | . | TGTGCCAGTAGTACAGGACATAATCTCCCCAATGAGCAGTTCTTC | CASSTGHNLPNEQFF
TRBJ1-5 | TRBV20-1 | few | . | TGCAGTGCTAGGATGGGTGATCAGCCCCAGCATTTT | CSARMGDQPQHF
TRBJ2-7 | TRBV6-1 | . | . | TGTGCCAGCAGTGACAGGGGCCAGATCCTCTACGAGCAGTACTTC | CASSDRGQILYEQYF
TRBJ2-2 | TRBV20-1 | few | . | TGCAGTGCTATTGGACCACTTGCCGGGGAGCTGTTTTTT | CSAIGPLAGELFF
TRBJ2-1 | TRBV3-1 | many | TRBD2 | TGTGCCAGCAGCTCTCACACTAGCGGGGAGCAGTTCTTC | CASSSHTSGEQFF
TRBJ1-3 | TRBV27 | . | . | TGTGCCAGCAGTTTATCGGGCAACTCTGGAAACACCATATATTTT | CASSLSGNSGNTIYF
TRBJ2-5 | TRBV4-3 | many | . | TGCGCCAGCAGCCAAGATCGTTCCGAGACCCAGTACTTC | CASSQDRSETQYF
TRBJ1-1 | TRBV30 | many | . | TGTGCCTGGAGTGAAACTACTGAAGCTTTCTTT | CAWSETTEAFF
TRBJ2-2 | TRBV5-1 | many | TRBD2 | TGCGCCAGCAGCTTGGAAAAGCCTAGCGGGAGGCGTACCGGGGAGCTGTTTTTT | CASSLEKPSGRRTGELFF
TRBJ1-5 | TRBV7-8 | many | . | TGTGCCAGCAGCTTAGGCAGGGGTAGCAATCAGCCCCAGCATTTT | CASSLGRGSNQPQHF
TRBJ1-1 | TRBV28 | many | . | TGTGCCAGCAGTTTATCAGGGGCCCGGCGAAACACTGAAGCTTTCTTT | CASSLSGARRNTEAFF
TRBJ1-1 | TRBV7-2 | few | . | TGTGCCAGCAGCTTACAAGGGCCAGGGACTGAAGCTTTCTTT | CASSLQGPGTEAFF
TRBJ2-7 | TRBV27 | few | TRBD2 | TGTGCCAGCACCAAATTAGGGACTAGCGATACTTCCTTACGTTACGAGCAGTACTTC | CASTKLGTSDTSLRYEQYF
TRBJ2-1 | TRBV28 | many | . | TGTGCCAGCAGTTTAGCACAAACTAGGAATGAGCAGTTCTTC | CASSLAQTRNEQFF
TRBJ2-2 | TRBV6-1 | . | . | TGTGCCAGCAGTTGGCTAGACGCCGGGGAGCTGTTTTTT | CASSWLDAGELFF
TRBJ2-7 | TRBV20-1 | many | . | TGCAGTGCTAGAGGGGCGACTTCACCCTCCTACGAGCAGTACTTC | CSARGATSPSYEQYF
TRBJ1-1 | TRBV4-1 | many | TRBD1 | TGCGCCAGCAGCCAAGAACAGGGGGAAAGAGCTTTCTTT | CASSQEQGERAFF
TRBJ2-7 | TRBV2 | . | TRBD2 | TGTGCCAGCAGTGAAGGATGGGTAGCGGGAGACTACGAGCAGTACTTC | CASSEGWVAGDYEQYF
TRBJ1-5 | TRBV2 | many | . | TGTGCCAGCAGTGAAATGAGACCTGGGGGCAATCAGCCCCAGCATTTT | CASSEMRPGGNQPQHF
TRBJ2-1 | TRBV24-1 | once | . | TGTGCCACCAGTGGACGCCTATGGGGTGAGCAGTTCTTC | CATSGRLWGEQFF